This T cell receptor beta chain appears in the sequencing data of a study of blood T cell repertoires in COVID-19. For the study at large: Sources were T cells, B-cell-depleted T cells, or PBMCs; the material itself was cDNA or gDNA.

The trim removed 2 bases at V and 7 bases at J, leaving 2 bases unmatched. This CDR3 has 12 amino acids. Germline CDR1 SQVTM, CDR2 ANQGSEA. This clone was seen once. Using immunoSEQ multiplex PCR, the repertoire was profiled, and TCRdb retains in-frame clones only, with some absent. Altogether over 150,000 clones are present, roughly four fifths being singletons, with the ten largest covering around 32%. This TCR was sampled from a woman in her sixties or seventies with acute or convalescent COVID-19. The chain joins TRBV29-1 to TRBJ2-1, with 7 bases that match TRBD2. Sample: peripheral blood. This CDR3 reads CSVEWGGNEQFF. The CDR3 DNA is TGCAGCGTTGAATGGGGGGGAAATGAGCAGTTCTTC.